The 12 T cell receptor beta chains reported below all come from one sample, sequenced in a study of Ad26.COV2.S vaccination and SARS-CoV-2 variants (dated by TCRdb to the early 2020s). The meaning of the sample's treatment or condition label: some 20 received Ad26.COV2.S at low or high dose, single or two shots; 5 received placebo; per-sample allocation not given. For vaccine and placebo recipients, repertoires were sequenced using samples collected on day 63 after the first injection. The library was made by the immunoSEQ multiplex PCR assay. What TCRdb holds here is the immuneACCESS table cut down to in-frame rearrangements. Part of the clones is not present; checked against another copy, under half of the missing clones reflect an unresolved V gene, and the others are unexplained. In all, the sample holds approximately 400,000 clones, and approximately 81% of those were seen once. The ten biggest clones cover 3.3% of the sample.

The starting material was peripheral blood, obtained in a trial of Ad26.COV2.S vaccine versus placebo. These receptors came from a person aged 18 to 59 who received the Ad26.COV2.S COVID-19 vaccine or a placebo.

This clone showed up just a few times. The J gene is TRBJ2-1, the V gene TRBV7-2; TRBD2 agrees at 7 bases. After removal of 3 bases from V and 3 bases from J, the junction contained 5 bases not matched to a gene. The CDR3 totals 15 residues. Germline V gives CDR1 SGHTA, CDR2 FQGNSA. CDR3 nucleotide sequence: TGTGCCAGCAGCTTCCCGGGACTATTCTACAATGAGCAGTTCTTC. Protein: CASSFPGLFYNEQFF.

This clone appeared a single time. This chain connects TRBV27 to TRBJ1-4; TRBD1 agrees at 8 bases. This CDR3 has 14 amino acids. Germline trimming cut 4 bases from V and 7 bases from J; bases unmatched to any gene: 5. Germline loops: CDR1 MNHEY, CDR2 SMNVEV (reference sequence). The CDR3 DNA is TGTGCCAGCAGTTCCCGGGACAGGCCTGAAAAACTGTTTTTT. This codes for CASSSRDRPEKLFF.

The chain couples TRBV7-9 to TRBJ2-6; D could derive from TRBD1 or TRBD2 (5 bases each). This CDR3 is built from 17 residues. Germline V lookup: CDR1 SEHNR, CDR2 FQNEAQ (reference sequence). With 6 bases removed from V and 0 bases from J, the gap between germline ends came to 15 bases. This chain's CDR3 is CASRLAGTVSGANVLTF. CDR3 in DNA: TGTGCCAGCAGATTGGCAGGGACGGTCTCTGGGGCCAACGTCCTGACTTTC. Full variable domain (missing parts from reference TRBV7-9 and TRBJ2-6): DTGVSQNPRHKITKRGQNVTFRCDPISEHNRLYWYRQTLGQGPEFLTYFQNEAQLEKSRLLSDRFSAERPKGSFSTLEIQRTEQGDSAMYLCASRLAGTVSGANVLTFGAGSRLTVL.

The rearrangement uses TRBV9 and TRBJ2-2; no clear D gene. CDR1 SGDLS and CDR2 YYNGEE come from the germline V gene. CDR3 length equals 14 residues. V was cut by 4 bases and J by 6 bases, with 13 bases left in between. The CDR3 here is CASSSRRTPGELFF. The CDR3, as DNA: TGTGCCAGCAGCTCCAGAAGGACCCCCGGGGAGCTGTTTTTT. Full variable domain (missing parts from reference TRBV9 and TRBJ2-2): DSGVTQTPKHLITATGQRVTLRCSPRSGDLSVYWYQQSLDQGLQFLIQYYNGEERAKGNILERFSAQQFPDLHSELNLSSLELGDSALYFCASSSRRTPGELFFGEGSRLTVL.

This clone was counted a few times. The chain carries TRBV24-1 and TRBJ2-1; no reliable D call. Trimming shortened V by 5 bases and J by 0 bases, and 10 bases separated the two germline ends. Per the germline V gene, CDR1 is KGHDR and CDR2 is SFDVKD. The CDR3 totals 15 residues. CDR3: CATSAWHNSYNEQFF. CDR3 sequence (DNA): TGTGCCACCAGTGCTTGGCATAACTCCTACAATGAGCAGTTCTTC.

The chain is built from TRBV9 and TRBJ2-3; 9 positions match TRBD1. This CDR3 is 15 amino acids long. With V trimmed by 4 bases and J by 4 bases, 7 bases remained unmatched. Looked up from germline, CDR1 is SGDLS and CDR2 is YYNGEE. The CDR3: CASSPRQGVPDTQYF. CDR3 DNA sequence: TGTGCCAGCAGCCCCCGACAGGGGGTACCAGATACGCAGTATTTT.

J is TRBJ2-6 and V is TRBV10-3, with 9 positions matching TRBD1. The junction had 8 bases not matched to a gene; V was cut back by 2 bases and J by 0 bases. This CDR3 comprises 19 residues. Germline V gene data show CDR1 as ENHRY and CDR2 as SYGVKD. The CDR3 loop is CAISEADRGGISGANVLTF. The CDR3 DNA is TGTGCCATCAGTGAGGCGGACAGGGGCGGGATCTCTGGGGCCAACGTCCTGACTTTC.

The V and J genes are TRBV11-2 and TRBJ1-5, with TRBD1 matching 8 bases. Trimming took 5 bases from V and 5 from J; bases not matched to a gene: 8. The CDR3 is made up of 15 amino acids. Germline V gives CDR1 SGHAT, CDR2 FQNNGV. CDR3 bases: TGTGCCAGCAGCATAGGACAGGGTAGGCATCAGCCCCAGCATTTT. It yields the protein CASSIGQGRHQPQHF.

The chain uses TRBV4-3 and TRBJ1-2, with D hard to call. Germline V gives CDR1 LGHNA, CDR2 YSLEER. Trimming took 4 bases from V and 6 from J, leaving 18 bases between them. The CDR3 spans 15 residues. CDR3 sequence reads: CASSRQTLTEDGYTF. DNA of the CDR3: TGCGCCAGCAGCCGTCAGACATTAACAGAGGATGGCTACACCTTC.

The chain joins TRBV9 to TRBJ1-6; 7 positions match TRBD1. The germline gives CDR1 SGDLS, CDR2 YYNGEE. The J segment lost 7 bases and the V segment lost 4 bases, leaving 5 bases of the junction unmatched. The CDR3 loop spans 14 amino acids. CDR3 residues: CASSTQQGNSPLHF. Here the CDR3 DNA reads TGTGCCAGCAGCACCCAACAGGGGAATTCACCCCTCCACTTT.

CDR3 loop: CASSPLTSPFNEQYF. In DNA, the CDR3 is TGTGCCAGCTCACCATTGACTAGCCCTTTCAACGAGCAGTACTTC. This chain uses TRBV18 with TRBJ2-7; 7 bases are shared with TRBD2. The CDR3 runs to 15 residues. With 2 bases clipped from V and 5 bases from J, the junction kept 9 bases outside the gene matches. Germline values: CDR1 KGHSH, CDR2 LQKENI.

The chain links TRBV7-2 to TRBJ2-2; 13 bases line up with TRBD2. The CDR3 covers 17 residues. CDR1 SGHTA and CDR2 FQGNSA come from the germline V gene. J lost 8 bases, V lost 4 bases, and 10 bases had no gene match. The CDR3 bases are TGTGCCAGCAGCTCCTGGACTAGCGGGGGCCTCAGAGGGGAGCTGTTTTTT. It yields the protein CASSSWTSGGLRGELFF.